One and the same sample provided the 14 T cell receptor beta chains below, sequenced in a study of a mutant IDH1 vaccine in newly diagnosed glioma. Indicated time point: week 11, during vaccination. What each vaccine dose contained was 300 ug of mutant IDH1 20-mer peptide, accompanied by topical imiquimod. For these receptors, no antigen is known. Clones were read by immunoSEQ multiplex PCR, and TCRdb kept only the in-frame ones, dropping some. The repertoire includes about 40,000 clones, less than 90% of them detected once, and about 2.3% sits in the top ten. Here the sequenced sample was PBMCs, taken from a glioma patient whose treatment included an IDH1 peptide vaccine. The receptors originated from a middle-aged man with glioma.

This clone was seen a handful of times. The chain recombines TRBV7-2 with TRBJ2-7; 7 nucleotides match TRBD1. Germline loops: CDR1 SGHTA, CDR2 FQGNSA. With 8 bases clipped from V and 5 bases from J, the junction kept 12 bases outside the gene matches. The CDR3 is 14 residues long. The CDR3 nucleotides are TGTGCCAGCGTGAAGGGACAGTTAAGAAACGAGCAGTACTTC. Protein: CASVKGQLRNEQYF.

The chain employs TRBV9 and TRBJ1-1; 8 bases match TRBD1. The CDR3 is 14 amino acids. V trimming: 3 bases; J trimming: 4 bases; junction bases outside the gene matches: 5. Germline CDR1 SGDLS, CDR2 YYNGEE. The CDR3: CASSERTGFTEAFF. For the CDR3, the DNA is TGTGCCAGCAGCGAGAGGACAGGGTTCACTGAAGCTTTCTTT.

V gene TRBV23-1 combines with J gene TRBJ2-5; unclear D gene. TRBV23-1 is filed as an ORF, its function uncertain. The CDR3 contains 13 residues. Between the trimmed V and J ends, which lost 0 bases and 3 bases, there was a span of 5 bases. CDR3 in amino acids: CASSQSREETQYF. CDR3 coding DNA: TGCGCCAGCAGTCAATCGCGAGAAGAGACCCAGTACTTC.

This clone showed up just once. This rearrangement joins TRBV6-1 to TRBJ2-7, with TRBD1 as a possible D gene (6 bases). The length of the CDR3 is 14 residues. Deletions cut 8 bases from V and 0 bases from J, with 14 bases between. From germline, CDR1 is MNHNS and CDR2 SASEGT. This CDR3 reads CASAGQRSSYEQYF. DNA for the CDR3: TGTGCCAGCGCCGGACAGCGAAGCTCCTACGAGCAGTACTTC.

The chain joins TRBV29-1 to TRBJ1-5; 9 bases align to TRBD1. This CDR3 is built from 12 residues. Germline CDR1 and CDR2: SQVTM and ANQGSEA. The V gene end was trimmed by 4 bases and the J gene end by 5 bases; junction bases not matched to a gene: 0. CDR3 region: CSVGQGDQPQHF. Written as DNA, the CDR3 is TGCAGCGTTGGACAGGGGGATCAGCCCCAGCATTTT. Full variable domain (rest looked up from reference TRBV29-1 and TRBJ1-5): SAVISQKPSRDICQRGTSLTIQCQVDSQVTMMFWYRQQPGQSLTLIATANQGSEATYESGFVIDKFPISRPNLTFSTLTVSNMSPEDSSIYLCSVGQGDQPQHFGDGTRLSIL.

The table lists this clone with a few counts. The chain carries TRBV10-3 and TRBJ1-3; D unresolved. The CDR3 consists of 13 residues. Trimming cost V 6 bases and J 3 bases, with 9 bases left between them. Germline CDR1 is ENHRY and CDR2 is SYGVKD. In DNA, the CDR3 is TGTGCCATCAGCCCTACGGTTGGAAACACCATATATTTT. The encoded protein is CAISPTVGNTIYF.

V is TRBV10-1 and J is TRBJ2-7; TRBD2 matches 9 bases. V shed 9 bases and J 4 bases; nucleotides not matched to a gene: 10. Germline lookup yields CDR1 WNHNN and CDR2 SYGVQD (reference sequence). The CDR3 length is 14 residues. CDR3 nucleotides: TGCGCCAGTCTACGGGATAGCGGGAGTTACGAGCAGTACTTC. Amino acids: CASLRDSGSYEQYF.

This sequence joins TRBV2 and TRBJ2-7; 7 bases match TRBD2. The CDR3 is 13 residues long. Germline V gene sequence: CDR1 SNHLY, CDR2 FYNNEI. The V and J ends lost 5 bases and 5 bases, in that order; junction bases with no gene match: 6. This chain's CDR3 is CASSRAGAHEQYF. The CDR3 DNA follows: TGTGCCAGCAGTAGGGCGGGAGCTCACGAGCAGTACTTC.

V and J are TRBV19 and TRBJ2-7; 12 nucleotides align to TRBD2. Germline V lookup: CDR1 LNHDA, CDR2 SQIVND (reference sequence). This CDR3 is 16 amino acids long. J was trimmed by 4 bases and V by 2 bases; bases with no gene match: 6. CDR3 protein: CASSIRLAGGPYEQYF. The CDR3 DNA sequence: TGTGCCAGTAGTATACGGCTAGCGGGAGGGCCGTACGAGCAGTACTTC.

The gene calls are TRBV29-1 and TRBJ1-2; possible D gene TRBD1, 6 bases. Looked up from germline, CDR1 is SQVTM and CDR2 is ANQGSEA. The V end was cut by 6 bases, the J end by 8 bases, with 19 bases between. CDR3 size: 13 residues. The DNA of the CDR3 is TGCAGCGTCGGACAGCCAACGCTAGGAGGCTACACCTTC. Translated: CSVGQPTLGGYTF.

This clone was seen more than once but under ten times. The J gene is TRBJ1-5, the V gene TRBV2; 9 nucleotides align to TRBD1. The J segment lost 9 bases and the V segment lost 1 base, leaving 13 bases of the junction unmatched. The CDR3 spans 17 residues. Per the germline V gene, CDR1 is SNHLY and CDR2 is FYNNEI. The DNA of the CDR3 is TGTGCCAGCAGTGAAGGGTGGACAGGGGCCGGGGTACGGCCCCAGCATTTT. Its protein is CASSEGWTGAGVRPQHF.

This sequence joins TRBV5-8 and TRBJ1-4, with D uncertain. This CDR3 comprises 14 residues. Germline CDR1 and CDR2: SGHTS and YDEGEE. V gave up 4 bases and J gave up 3 bases, with 10 bases separating them. CDR3 sequence: CASSQRWANEKLFF. In DNA, the CDR3 is TGTGCCAGCAGCCAACGGTGGGCTAATGAAAAACTGTTTTTT. Combining the CDR3 with reference TRBV5-8 and TRBJ1-4 gives the whole variable domain EAGVTQSPTHLIKTRGQQATLRCSPISGHTSVYWYQQALGLGLQFLLWYDEGEERNRGNFPPRFSGRQFPNYSSELNVNALELEDSALYLCASSQRWANEKLFFGSGTQLSVL.

This clone has more than one count but fewer than ten. CDR3 DNA sequence: TGTGCCAGCAGCTTAGTTATAGCGGGAGTTACCGGGGAGCTGTTTTTT. Amino acid sequence: CASSLVIAGVTGELFF. This rearrangement joins TRBV11-2 to TRBJ2-2, with 9 bases matching TRBD2. CDR1 and CDR2 from the germline V gene are SGHAT and FQNNGV. V shed 1 base and J 5 bases; nucleotides not matched to a gene: 5. The CDR3 is 16 amino acids.

The chain links TRBV7-8 to TRBJ1-3; tentative D call: TRBD1 (6 bases). The CDR3 sequence is 15 residues long. Germline V lookup: CDR1 SGHVS, CDR2 FQNEAQ. Trimming pared 4 bases from V and 3 bases from J, leaving 13 bases between. CDR3 loop: CASSSVGGYGNTIYF. The DNA of the CDR3 is TGTGCCAGCAGCTCAGTAGGGGGATATGGAAACACCATATATTTT.